Listed below are T cell receptor beta chains from one sample, sequenced in a study of blood T cell repertoires in COVID-19. Sequencing was performed with immunoSEQ multiplex PCR; in TCRdb, only in-frame clones are kept and a portion is missing. Found here are 53,000 or so clones, about 86% of them singletons; the top ten hold approximately 10%. Sequenced sample: peripheral blood. The receptor source for this set is an older man with active COVID-19. The CDR3 runs from the conserved cysteine through the conserved F or W. The order of the fields is clone size, J gene, D gene, V gene, CDR3 protein, CDR3 DNA. D genes are given only for firm matches. Only part of the rows carry a size: once, few, many, or a class if the clone is expanded.

NA	TRBJ1-5	NA	TRBV27	CAPRIRRSNQPQHF	TGTGCCCCTCGTATCAGGCGTAGCAATCAGCCCCAGCATTTT
NA	TRBJ1-6	NA	TRBV7-6	CASSLEGGNSPLHF	TGTGCCAGCAGCTTAGAAGGAGGGAATTCACCCCTCCACTTT
NA	TRBJ1-5	TRBD1	TRBV5-8	CASSLGTGGNQPQHF	TGTGCCAGCAGCTTGGGGACAGGGGGAAATCAGCCCCAGCATTTT
few	TRBJ2-2	TRBD2	TRBV2	CASSPSGGGNTGELFF	TGTGCCAGCAGTCCGAGCGGGGGGGGTAACACCGGGGAGCTGTTTTTT
NA	TRBJ1-2	NA	TRBV16	CASSQVTADYGYTF	TGTGCCAGCAGCCAAGTTACTGCCGACTATGGCTACACCTTC
NA	TRBJ2-5	TRBD1	TRBV3-1/TRBV3-2	CASSQEQGRAETQYF	TGTGCCAGCAGCCAGGAACAGGGGCGTGCAGAGACCCAGTACTTC
NA	TRBJ1-1	NA	TRBV6-5	CASSYGGSTEAFF	TGTGCCAGCAGTTACGGGGGGAGCACTGAAGCTTTCTTT
NA	TRBJ2-5	NA	TRBV11-3	CASSLLETQYF	TGTGCCAGCAGCTTACTAGAGACCCAGTACTTC
NA	TRBJ2-3	NA	TRBV11-2	CASSFLPDTQYF	TGTGCCAGCAGCTTCCTTCCCGATACGCAGTATTTT
NA	TRBJ2-7	TRBD1	TRBV7-2	CASSRDRVFDEQYF	TGTGCCAGCAGCCGGGACAGGGTTTTCGACGAGCAGTACTTC
NA	TRBJ2-5	NA	TRBV7-2	CASSLAQGGETQYF	TGTGCCAGCAGCTTAGCGCAGGGTGGCGAGACCCAGTACTTC
NA	TRBJ2-2	NA	TRBV7-2	CASSLDRANTGELFF	TGTGCCAGCAGCTTAGACAGGGCTAACACCGGGGAGCTGTTTTTT
NA	TRBJ1-4	TRBD1	TRBV5-6	CASSQTDRELFF	TGTGCCAGCAGCCAAACAGACAGGGAACTGTTTTTT
NA	TRBJ2-2	NA	TRBV9	CASSVTGNTGELFF	TGTGCCAGCAGCGTAACAGGGAACACCGGGGAGCTGTTTTTT
NA	TRBJ1-1	TRBD1	TRBV4-3	CASSQGTGTGNTEAFF	TGCGCCAGCAGCCAAGGAACCGGGACAGGGAACACTGAAGCTTTCTTT
NA	TRBJ2-1	TRBD1	TRBV9	CASSLTGSGNEQFF	TGTGCCAGCAGCTTGACAGGGAGTGGGAATGAGCAGTTCTTC
NA	TRBJ2-5	TRBD2	TRBV13	CASSASSSYSGGKQETQYF	TGTGCCAGCAGCGCCTCGTCATCTTATAGCGGGGGCAAACAAGAGACCCAGTACTTC
NA	TRBJ2-3	TRBD1	TRBV9	CASSVGTGGTDTQYF	TGTGCCAGCAGCGTAGGGACAGGGGGCACAGATACGCAGTATTTT
few	TRBJ1-1	TRBD1	TRBV3-1/TRBV3-2	CASSGGTGGFTEAFF	TGTGCCAGCAGCGGTGGGACAGGGGGGTTTACTGAAGCTTTCTTT
NA	TRBJ1-6	NA	TRBV6-2/TRBV6-3	CASSYGGSPLHF	TGTGCCAGCAGTTACGGAGGATCACCCCTCCACTTT
few	TRBJ1-1	TRBD1	TRBV3-1/TRBV3-2	CASSHLQGTEAFF	TGTGCCAGCAGCCACCTACAGGGGACGGAAGCTTTCTTT
NA	TRBJ2-7	TRBD2	TRBV13	CASSGSGASYEQYF	TGTGCCAGCAGCGGAAGCGGGGCCTCCTACGAGCAGTACTTC
few	TRBJ1-1	TRBD1	TRBV19	CASSIHRGTEAFF	TGTGCCAGTAGTATTCACAGGGGAACTGAAGCTTTCTTT
NA	TRBJ1-1	NA	TRBV9	CASSVAPTGPEAFF	TGTGCCAGCAGCGTAGCACCAACAGGGCCTGAAGCTTTCTTT
NA	TRBJ1-4	NA	TRBV19	CASSIGGSREKLFF	TGTGCCAGTAGTATCGGCGGGTCACGGGAAAAACTGTTTTTT
few	TRBJ2-7	NA	TRBV15	CATSRGGRSSYEQYF	TGTGCCACCAGCAGGGGGGGTAGGAGCTCCTACGAGCAGTACTTC
few	TRBJ1-4	NA	TRBV3-1/TRBV3-2	CASSQDSGLANEKLFF	TGTGCCAGCAGCCAAGATAGCGGCCTAGCGAATGAAAAACTGTTTTTT
few	TRBJ2-2	NA	TRBV9	CASSALSTGELFF	TGTGCCAGCAGCGCGCTTAGCACCGGGGAGCTGTTTTTT
NA	TRBJ2-2	TRBD2	TRBV19	CASSISGLAGGQTGELFF	TGTGCCAGTAGTATATCGGGACTAGCGGGGGGGCAGACCGGGGAGCTGTTTTTT
NA	TRBJ1-3	NA	TRBV7-6	CASSLRRPRDISSGNTIYF	TGTGCCAGCAGCTTAAGAAGGCCTCGGGACATCAGCTCTGGAAACACCATATATTTT
NA	TRBJ2-7	NA	TRBV12-3/TRBV12-4	CASSLAGGYEQYF	TGTGCCAGCAGTTTAGCGGGGGGCTACGAGCAGTACTTC
NA	TRBJ2-7	TRBD2	TRBV28	CASTDGLAAYEQYF	TGTGCCAGCACCGATGGACTAGCGGCCTACGAGCAGTACTTC